The clone carrying this T cell receptor beta chain has just a few counts. As yet, its antigen is unknown. No DNA is shown, since the ends of the CDR3 on it are uncertain; the CDR3 is the one TCRdb lists. The CDR3 length is 22 residues, termini included. Sequencing used cDNA as its template, made by extracting RNA and reverse transcribing it. Using immunoSEQ multiplex PCR, the repertoire was profiled, and TCRdb retains in-frame clones only, with some absent. The sample lists approximately 140,000 clones, roughly 82% occurring once. The sample comes from a study of CD8+ T cells in alopecia areata. Study in general: Using the percentage of affected scalp area, treated patients' severity was scored.

Whole-study findings and limits: The presence of one nonresponder keeps the tie between baseline CD8+ expansion and response uncertain.

Treatment denoted: oral pan-JAK inhibitor, 5-10 mg twice daily. Sequencing was performed on CD8+ T cells sorted from blood, taken at week 4, from a patient treated with tofacitinib. The sequence was collected from a human donor with alopecia areata. This chain joins TRBV21-1 and TRBJ2-1; TRBD2 was called by the table and not checked on the DNA. TRBV21-1 is recorded as a pseudogene. CDR3 sequence: CASSNMGSYHCSDYRGYNEQFF.